Below are 23 T cell receptor beta chains sequenced from a single sample in a study of cytomegalovirus exposure and HLA in healthy donors. It was with 60 Vbeta and 13 Jbeta primers that the PCR ran. Generated by immunoSEQ multiplex PCR, the TCRdb table keeps only in-frame clones and is missing some. Among roughly 200,000 clones listed, around three quarters were seen once. The sequencing input was PBMCs. The receptors stem from a man aged 40-50 years in good health and CMV-seronegative.

The V gene is TRBV14, the J gene TRBJ1-1; 7 nucleotides align to TRBD1. V lost 7 bases, J lost 5 bases, and 7 bases stayed unmatched. There are 13 residues in the CDR3. Germline assignment: CDR1 SGHDN and CDR2 FVKESK. In DNA, the CDR3 is TGTGCCAGCACCTCAGGGGGTAGTACTGAAGCTTTCTTT. This encodes CASTSGGSTEAFF.

The rearrangement uses TRBV25-1 and TRBJ2-1, with D possibly being TRBD1 (8 bases). Germline V gene lookup returns CDR1 MGHDK and CDR2 SYGVNS. CDR3 size: 14 residues. The V gene lost 3 bases and the J gene lost 10 bases, with 16 bases spanning the gap. The CDR3 nucleotides are TGTGCCAGCAGTGATCAAGGACAGGGAGGGGAGCAGTTCTTC. It translates to CASSDQGQGGEQFF.

The chain is built from TRBV6-5 and TRBJ2-7; TRBD1 aligns across 7 bases. Germline assignment: CDR1 MNHEY and CDR2 SVGAGI. The CDR3 has 13 residues. The V gene end was trimmed by 6 bases and the J gene end by 6 bases; junction bases not matched to a gene: 8. In DNA form, the CDR3 reads TGTGCCAGCAGAAAGACAGGGAAGGGCGAGCAGTACTTC. It yields the protein CASRKTGKGEQYF.

Only a few counts were recorded for this clone. CDR3 region: CATSNPTQGGTYEQYF. CDR3 DNA sequence: TGTGCCACCAGCAATCCCACGCAGGGTGGAACGTACGAGCAGTACTTC. The chain recombines TRBV15 with TRBJ2-5; maybe TRBD1 (5 bases). The J call may not be correct, given that the DNA end is closer to TRBJ2-7. The CDR3 has 16 residues. The germline gives CDR1 LNHNV, CDR2 YYDKDF (reference sequence).

The genes are TRBV11-3 and TRBJ1-2, with D hard to call. Germline V gene data show CDR1 as SGHNT and CDR2 as YENEEA. Trimming took 0 bases from V and 6 from J, leaving 17 bases between them. The CDR3 is made up of 16 amino acids. The CDR3 nucleotides are TGTGCCAGCAGCTTAGATCAAGGAGTCACGGGAGATGGCTACACCTTC. It yields the protein CASSLDQGVTGDGYTF.

About this clone: The sample has other DNA sequences that encode this CDR3 too. The chain links TRBV7-9 to TRBJ2-7; perhaps TRBD2 as D (6 bases). Trimming left V 5 bases short and J 3 bases short, with 8 bases between. The CDR3 sequence is 12 residues long. CDR1 and CDR2 from the germline V gene are SEHNR and FQNEAQ (reference sequence). The CDR3 bases are TGTGCCAGCAGCGTCGGGAGCTACGAGCAGTACTTC. Residues: CASSVGSYEQYF.

The gene calls are TRBV5-4 and TRBJ1-4; 10 bases line up with TRBD1. The V gene end was trimmed by 4 bases and the J gene end by 9 bases; junction bases not matched to a gene: 9. The CDR3 is made up of 15 amino acids. CDR1 SGHNT and CDR2 YYREEE come from the germline V gene (reference sequence). CDR3 protein: CASSPGTGEVKKLFF. The CDR3 DNA sequence: TGTGCCAGCAGCCCCGGGACAGGGGAGGTTAAAAAACTGTTTTTT.

The V and J genes are TRBV6-1 and TRBJ1-3; TRBD1 is a possible D gene (6 bases). This CDR3 spans 13 amino acids. Germline CDR1 is MNHNS and CDR2 is SASEGT. Trimming removed 11 bases from V and 1 base from J, with 12 bases in between. CDR3 sequence: CASGQWSGNTIYF. CDR3 bases: TGTGCCTCCGGACAGTGGTCTGGAAACACCATATATTTT.

V gene TRBV27 combines with J gene TRBJ1-2; 12 positions match TRBD1. The V gene end was trimmed by 0 bases and the J gene end by 3 bases; junction bases not matched to a gene: 11. The germline CDR1 and CDR2 sequences are MNHEY and SMNVEV (reference sequence). This CDR3 region has 19 residues. The CDR3 here is CASSLSGVGDRGHDYGYTF. Here the CDR3 DNA reads TGTGCCAGCAGTTTATCTGGTGTAGGGGACAGGGGGCACGACTATGGCTACACCTTC.

The CDR3 nucleotides are TGCGCCAGCAGCTTGGCAGCGGGGATCGGGGAGCTGTTTTTT. Translated, it gives CASSLAAGIGELFF. V and J are TRBV5-1 and TRBJ2-2, with 7 bases aligning to TRBD2. J lost 7 bases, V lost 0 bases, and 3 bases had no gene match. Looked up from germline, CDR1 is SGHRS and CDR2 is YFSETQ. The CDR3 is made up of 14 amino acids.

The gene calls are TRBV10-2 and TRBJ2-7; D possibly corresponds to TRBD2 (6 bases). The germline V gene has CDR1 WSHSY and CDR2 SAAADI. The CDR3 totals 15 residues. V lost 2 bases, J lost 1 base, and 12 bases lay in between. CDR3 nucleotides: TGCGCCAGCAGTGAGCTGACTAGTCGGTCCTACGAGCAGTACTTC. Protein sequence: CASSELTSRSYEQYF.

The rearrangement joins TRBV29-1 to TRBJ2-5; 13 bases are shared with TRBD2. Germline loops: CDR1 SQVTM, CDR2 ANQGSEA. The CDR3 is made up of 17 amino acids. The V gene end was trimmed by 2 bases and the J gene end by 4 bases; junction bases not matched to a gene: 10. The CDR3 is CSVEPSEGLAGSETQYF. CDR3 sequence (DNA): TGCAGCGTTGAACCCTCCGAGGGACTAGCGGGATCAGAGACCCAGTACTTC.

The chain couples TRBV7-2 to TRBJ2-7; TRBD2 is a possible D gene (7 bases). The germline V and J ends were trimmed by 2 bases and 4 bases, with 15 bases remaining between them. The CDR3 is 15 residues long. Germline loops: CDR1 SGHTA, CDR2 FQGNSA. CDR3 nucleotide sequence: TGTGCCAGCAGCTTACGCGGGGGCGGCTCTTACGAGCAGTACTTC. Its translation: CASSLRGGGSYEQYF.

The gene calls are TRBV4-1 and TRBJ1-1; 7 nucleotides agree with TRBD1. Germline V gene lookup returns CDR1 MGHRA and CDR2 YSYEKL. The CDR3 extends over 13 amino acids. Trimming at V came to 1 base and at J to 5 bases, leaving 1 base not matched to a gene. The chain's CDR3 is CASSQVQGTEAFF. CDR3 nucleotide sequence: TGCGCCAGCAGCCAAGTACAGGGGACTGAAGCTTTCTTT.

V is TRBV6-6 and J is TRBJ1-3; D remains unclear. There are 14 residues in the CDR3. Germline lookup yields CDR1 MNHNY and CDR2 SVGAGI (reference sequence). The ends were cut back, 0 bases at V and 2 bases at J, with 5 bases in the middle. The CDR3 protein is CASSYSSTGNTIYF. The CDR3, as DNA: TGTGCCAGCAGTTACTCATCCACTGGAAACACCATATATTTT.

The chain uses TRBV2 and TRBJ2-3; D not certain. Trimming shortened V by 8 bases and J by 2 bases, and 11 bases separated the two germline ends. The CDR3 is 13 amino acids. The germline V gene has CDR1 SNHLY and CDR2 FYNNEI. CDR3 in amino acids: CASPRSATDTQYF. DNA for the CDR3: TGTGCCAGCCCCCGGAGCGCCACAGATACGCAGTATTTT.

The CDR3 reads CASTLAGPPSGNTIYF. CDR3 sequence (DNA): TGTGCCAGCACCCTAGCGGGGCCGCCCTCTGGAAACACCATATATTTT. The chain is built from TRBV5-6 and TRBJ1-3, with TRBD1 as a possible D gene (5 bases). V was clipped by 6 bases and J by 0 bases, with 16 bases between them. The CDR3 totals 16 residues. Per the germline V gene, CDR1 is SGHDT and CDR2 is YYEEEE.

The count of this clone is one. The chain joins TRBV5-1 to TRBJ2-3, with 9 nucleotides matching TRBD1. Losses at the gene ends were 3 bases for V and 11 bases for J; bases not matched to a gene: 13. Germline lookup yields CDR1 SGHRS and CDR2 YFSETQ. There are 15 residues in the CDR3. This CDR3 is CASSSEQGAGIGQYF. The CDR3 DNA follows: TGCGCCAGCAGCTCAGAACAGGGGGCCGGGATCGGGCAGTATTTT.

The chain combines TRBV6-6 with TRBJ1-1; D is possibly TRBD1 (6 bases). Germline assignment: CDR1 MNHNY and CDR2 SVGAGI (reference sequence). Trimming removed 5 bases at V and 0 bases at J, with 10 bases between. This CDR3 comprises 14 residues. CDR3 protein: CASSKDRLNTEAFF. In DNA form, the CDR3 reads TGTGCCAGCAGTAAAGACAGGTTGAACACTGAAGCTTTCTTT.

A remark on this clone: One end of the junction varies from germline; a read error may be responsible. The V call is TRBV13, the J call TRBJ1-3, with a tentative D call TRBD1 (5 bases). The germline CDR1 and CDR2 sequences are PRHDT and FYEKMQ (reference sequence). The CDR3 contains 18 residues. The CDR3, as DNA: TGTGCCAGCAGCCTAGGGACTTATTGGGGCAACTCTGGAAACACCATATATTTT. Translated, it gives CASSLGTYWGNSGNTIYF.

The chain joins TRBV7-8 to TRBJ1-6; 8 nucleotides align to TRBD1. This CDR3 spans 16 amino acids. CDR1 is SGHVS and CDR2 is FQNEAQ in the germline V gene. Germline trimming cut 2 bases from V and 9 bases from J; bases unmatched to any gene: 9. CDR3 amino acids: CASSLMGQASGSPLHF. In DNA, the CDR3 is TGTGCCAGCAGCTTAATGGGACAGGCCTCGGGTTCACCCCTCCACTTT.

This chain links TRBV5-4 with TRBJ1-1; a weak D match, TRBD1 (6 bases). CDR1 SGHNT and CDR2 YYREEE come from the germline V gene (reference sequence). The CDR3 runs 15 residues. Trimming shortened V by 0 bases and J by 1 base, and 10 bases separated the two germline ends. The CDR3 loop is CASSLGRTANTEAFF. The DNA of the CDR3 is TGTGCCAGCAGCTTGGGGCGGACAGCGAACACTGAAGCTTTCTTT.

This clone has a handful of counts. The chain carries TRBV6-5 and TRBJ2-5; D is ambiguous. Trimming took 4 bases from V and 1 from J, leaving 10 bases between them. Germline V lookup: CDR1 MNHEY, CDR2 SVGAGI. This CDR3 region has 14 residues. CDR3 DNA: TGTGCCAGCAGTTTATTCGCCAGCCAAGAGACCCAGTACTTC. This translates into CASSLFASQETQYF.